Listed below are T cell receptor beta chains from one sample, sequenced in a study of T cells expressing NK-cell markers. TCRdb reprocessed the 5' RACE reads and keeps a single row for each CDR3 protein, giving no DNA. The specimen's table records some 340,000 distinct CDR3 sequences. Sequenced input: blood T cells: a sorted CD56 or NKG2C T cell subset, CD4+ or CD8+ T cells, or bulk PBMC T cells (not recorded which). The origin of the receptors is a man aged 18-75 years in good health. Both conserved end residues are part of each CDR3.

j_call v_call cdr3_aa
TRBJ2-3 TRBV4-2 CASSQQQGDDTQYF
TRBJ2-1 TRBV6-5 CASRLGGGQTYNEQFF
TRBJ2-5 TRBV5-6 CASSLDPKETQYF
TRBJ1-2 TRBV12-3/TRBV12-4 CASSSRRAGYTNYGYTF
TRBJ2-1 TRBV5-1 CASSFGLAGAYNEQFF
TRBJ1-6 TRBV5-1 CASSLTPFDPNSPLHF
TRBJ2-7 TRBV3-1 CASSQGGRTASSYEQYF
TRBJ2-3 TRBV28 CASRAVQDTQYF
TRBJ2-5 TRBV23-1 CASSQWSGYQETQYF
TRBJ2-2 TRBV20-1 CSAQGPGELFF
TRBJ1-2 TRBV3-1 CASSQEMSRMYGYTF
TRBJ2-7 TRBV28 CASSFEGAFFNEQYF
TRBJ2-7 TRBV6-1 CASRSGTGQYF
TRBJ1-1 TRBV7-2 CASSSDSVEAFF
TRBJ2-7 TRBV4-2 CASSPSTLGLALREQYF
TRBJ2-7 TRBV25-1 CASSPGHFRQGRTSGTYEQYF
TRBJ1-3 TRBV20-1 CSTRGLGNTIYF
TRBJ2-2 TRBV5-1 CASSFGDRDRTGELFF
TRBJ2-3 TRBV5-6 CASSLLATDTQYF
TRBJ1-6 TRBV27 CASSAEIAYNSPLHF
TRBJ2-3 TRBV5-1 CASSLQGKVTDTQYF
TRBJ1-1 TRBV5-1 CASSLDHGSTEAFF
TRBJ2-1 TRBV9 CASSEGQGPYNEQFF
TRBJ1-3 TRBV5-6 CASSFLVAGNTIYF
TRBJ2-1 TRBV5-1 CASSLEDGNSYNEQFF
TRBJ1-2 TRBV4-1 CASSRATNYGYTF
TRBJ2-1 TRBV7-2 CASSLDAGRSYNEQFF
TRBJ2-1 TRBV7-2 CASSPFGVSSYNEQFF
TRBJ2-1 TRBV11-2 CASSRGGGYNEQFF
TRBJ1-1 TRBV29-1 CSGERGRGTEAFF
TRBJ2-7 TRBV25-1 CASSDLAGGRYEQYF
TRBJ1-2 TRBV6-6 CASSPGEDYGYTF
TRBJ1-2 TRBV7-2 CASSYWTGGAMSYGYTF
TRBJ2-7 TRBV12-3/TRBV12-4 CASSLETGPYEQYF
TRBJ2-7 TRBV19 CASSGRVNYEQYF
TRBJ1-5 TRBV27 CASSPGTGDLRNQPQHF
TRBJ2-5 TRBV7-8 CASSPRKGIETQYF
TRBJ2-3 TRBV3-1 CASSRTTGGFSTDTQYF
TRBJ1-3 TRBV29-1 CSVGKDSGNTIYF
TRBJ1-4 TRBV3-1 CASSVRGRNEKLFF